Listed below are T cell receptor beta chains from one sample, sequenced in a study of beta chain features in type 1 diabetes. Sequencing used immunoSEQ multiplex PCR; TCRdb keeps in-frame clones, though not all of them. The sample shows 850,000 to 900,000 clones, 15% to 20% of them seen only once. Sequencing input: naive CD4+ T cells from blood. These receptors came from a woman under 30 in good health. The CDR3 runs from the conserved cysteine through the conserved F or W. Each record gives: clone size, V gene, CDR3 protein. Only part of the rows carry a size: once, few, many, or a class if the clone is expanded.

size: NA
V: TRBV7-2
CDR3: CASSFTALAGGSDTQYF

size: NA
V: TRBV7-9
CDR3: CASSLGEMTYEQYF

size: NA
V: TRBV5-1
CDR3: CASSLVAGGSYEQYF

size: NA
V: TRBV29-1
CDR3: CSVNRDSFDREQYF

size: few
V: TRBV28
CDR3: CASSLGGRGYEQYF

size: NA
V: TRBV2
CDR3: CATTGSAWETQYF

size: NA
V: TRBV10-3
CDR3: CAISDIQGAGKYF

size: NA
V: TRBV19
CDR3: CASTRGQVPLLVRTEAFF

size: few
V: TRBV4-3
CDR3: CASSQQGRSEAFF

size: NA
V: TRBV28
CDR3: CASSLSGGVQTQYF

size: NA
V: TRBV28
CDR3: CASRTGIAKNIQYF

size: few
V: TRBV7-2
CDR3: CASSVDRDYGYTF

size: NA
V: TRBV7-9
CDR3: CASSPRGQRELQYF

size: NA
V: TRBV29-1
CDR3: CSVEVLGVADTQYF

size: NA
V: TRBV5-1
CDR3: CASSLLDGDTQYF

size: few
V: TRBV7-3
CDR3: CASSQQGAGADTQYF

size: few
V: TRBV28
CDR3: CASRLSGALYEQYF

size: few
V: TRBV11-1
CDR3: CASSSGSLVADTQYF

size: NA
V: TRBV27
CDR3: CASSLRGLISSEQYF

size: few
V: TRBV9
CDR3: CASSASGRGTDTQYF

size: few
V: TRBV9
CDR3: CASSPSGRYTEAFF

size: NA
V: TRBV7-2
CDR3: CASSRTSGSSYEQFF

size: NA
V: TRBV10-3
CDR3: CAISDQGYEAFF

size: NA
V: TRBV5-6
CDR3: CASSANTGELFF

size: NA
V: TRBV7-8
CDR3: CASSMGLAGAQTQYF

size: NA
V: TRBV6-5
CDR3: CASSYRGSTDTQYF

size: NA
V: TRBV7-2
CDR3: CASSAQTHGTLNHEQYF